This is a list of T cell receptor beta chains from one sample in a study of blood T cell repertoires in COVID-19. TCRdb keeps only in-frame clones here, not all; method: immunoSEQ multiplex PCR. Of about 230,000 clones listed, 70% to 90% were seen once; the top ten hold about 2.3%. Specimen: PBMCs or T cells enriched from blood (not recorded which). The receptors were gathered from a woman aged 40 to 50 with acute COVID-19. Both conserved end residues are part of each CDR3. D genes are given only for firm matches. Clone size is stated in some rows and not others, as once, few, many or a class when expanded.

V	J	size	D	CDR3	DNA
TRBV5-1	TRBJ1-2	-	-	CASSLTGHQPNYGYTF	TGCGCCAGCAGCTTGACGGGACACCAACCTAACTATGGCTACACCTTC
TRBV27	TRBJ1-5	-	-	CASSSSALGTWNQPQHF	TGTGCCAGCAGTTCTTCCGCACTCGGGACTTGGAATCAGCCCCAGCATTTT
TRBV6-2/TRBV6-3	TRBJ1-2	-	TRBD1	CASSFGTGAGYTF	TGTGCCAGCAGTTTCGGGACAGGTGCTGGCTACACCTTC
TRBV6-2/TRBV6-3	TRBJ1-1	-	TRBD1	CASSSWDRLNTEAFF	TGTGCCAGCAGTTCCTGGGACAGACTGAACACTGAAGCTTTCTTT
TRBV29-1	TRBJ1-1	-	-	CSVGQLPGFSADTEAFF	TGCAGCGTTGGTCAGCTCCCGGGATTCTCGGCGGACACTGAAGCTTTCTTT
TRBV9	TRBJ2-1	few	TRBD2	CASSSSGGEYNEQFF	TGTGCCAGCAGTTCTAGCGGGGGGGAATACAATGAGCAGTTCTTC
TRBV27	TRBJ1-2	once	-	CASRGQGKRSYGYTF	TGTGCCAGCAGGGGGCAAGGCAAACGATCATATGGCTACACCTTC
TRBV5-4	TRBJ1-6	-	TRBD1	CASSLPGQVPSSPLHF	TGTGCCAGCAGCCTACCAGGACAGGTCCCTTCTTCACCCCTCCACTTT
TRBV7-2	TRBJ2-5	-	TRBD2	CASSKGTSLWVQETQYF	TGTGCCAGCAGCAAAGGGACTAGCCTTTGGGTTCAAGAGACCCAGTACTTC
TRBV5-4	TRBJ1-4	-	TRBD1	CASSFGTDATNEKLFF	TGTGCCAGCAGCTTCGGGACAGATGCAACTAATGAAAAACTGTTTTTT
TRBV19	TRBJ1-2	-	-	CASSTPGEGYTF	TGTGCCAGTAGTACCCCAGGGGAAGGCTACACCTTC
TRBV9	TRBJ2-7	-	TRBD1	CASSVGLGGAYEQYF	TGTGCCAGCAGCGTCGGATTAGGGGGCGCCTACGAGCAGTACTTC
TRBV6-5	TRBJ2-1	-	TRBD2	CASSRTSGNYNEQFF	TGTGCCAGCAGCAGGACTAGCGGGAATTACAATGAGCAGTTCTTC
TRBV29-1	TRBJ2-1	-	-	CSVEEGWDEQFF	TGCAGCGTTGAGGAGGGGTGGGATGAGCAGTTCTTC
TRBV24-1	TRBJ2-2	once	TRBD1	CATSGDRGVTGELFF	TGTGCCACCAGTGGAGACAGGGGAGTAACCGGGGAGCTGTTTTTT
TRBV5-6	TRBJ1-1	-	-	CASSLSVLANTEAFF	TGTGCCAGCAGCTTGTCCGTCCTGGCGAACACTGAAGCTTTCTTT
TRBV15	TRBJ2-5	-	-	CATSRDLLSEQYF	TGTGCCACCAGCAGAGATCTCTTGTCTGAGCAGTACTTC
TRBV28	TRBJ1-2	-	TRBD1	CASRQGGIDGYTF	TGTGCCAGCAGACAAGGGGGCATAGATGGCTACACCTTC
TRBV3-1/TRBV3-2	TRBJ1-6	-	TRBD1	CASSQGGDRSRFSPLHF	TGTGCCAGCAGCCAAGGGGGGGACAGGTCGAGGTTTTCACCCCTCCACTTT
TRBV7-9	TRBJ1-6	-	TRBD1	CASSLDRGSYNSPLHF	TGTGCCAGCAGCTTAGACAGGGGCTCCTATAATTCACCCCTCCACTTT
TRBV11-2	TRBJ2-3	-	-	CASSLSSLTVNTQYF	TGTGCCAGCAGCTTAAGTTCCCTCACAGTAAATACGCAGTATTTT
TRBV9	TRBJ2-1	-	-	CASSALSNEQFF	TGTGCCAGCAGCGCCCTAAGCAATGAGCAGTTCTTC